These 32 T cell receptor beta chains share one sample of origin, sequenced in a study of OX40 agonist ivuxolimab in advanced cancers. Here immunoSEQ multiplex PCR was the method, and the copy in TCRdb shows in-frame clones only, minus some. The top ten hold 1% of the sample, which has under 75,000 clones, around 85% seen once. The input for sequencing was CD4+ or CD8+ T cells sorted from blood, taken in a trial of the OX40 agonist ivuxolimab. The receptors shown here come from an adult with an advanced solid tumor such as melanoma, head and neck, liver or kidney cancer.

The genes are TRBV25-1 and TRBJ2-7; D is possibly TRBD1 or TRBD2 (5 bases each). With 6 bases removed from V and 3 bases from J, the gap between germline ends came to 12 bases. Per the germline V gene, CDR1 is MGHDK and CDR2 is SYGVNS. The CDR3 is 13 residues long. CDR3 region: CASRPAGSYEQYF. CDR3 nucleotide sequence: TGTGCCAGCAGACCGGCAGGGAGCTACGAGCAGTACTTC.

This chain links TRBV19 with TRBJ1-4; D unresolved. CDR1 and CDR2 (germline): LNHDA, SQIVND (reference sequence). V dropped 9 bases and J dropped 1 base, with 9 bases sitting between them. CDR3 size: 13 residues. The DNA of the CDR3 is TGTGCCAGCAAGCAACGAACTAATGAAAAACTGTTTTTT. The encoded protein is CASKQRTNEKLFF.

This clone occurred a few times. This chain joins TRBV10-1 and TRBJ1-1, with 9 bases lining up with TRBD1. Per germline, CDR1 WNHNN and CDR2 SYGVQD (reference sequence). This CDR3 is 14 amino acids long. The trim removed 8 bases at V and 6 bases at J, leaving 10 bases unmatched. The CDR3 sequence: CASGQGQVKSEAFF. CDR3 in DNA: TGCGCCAGCGGACAGGGGCAAGTAAAATCTGAAGCTTTCTTT.

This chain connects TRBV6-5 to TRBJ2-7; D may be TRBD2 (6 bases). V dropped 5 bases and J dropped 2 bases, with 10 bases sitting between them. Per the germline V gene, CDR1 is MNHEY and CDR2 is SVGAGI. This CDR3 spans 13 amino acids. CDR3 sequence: CASSNGLTYEQYF. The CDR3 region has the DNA TGTGCCAGCAGTAACGGACTAACCTACGAGCAGTACTTC.

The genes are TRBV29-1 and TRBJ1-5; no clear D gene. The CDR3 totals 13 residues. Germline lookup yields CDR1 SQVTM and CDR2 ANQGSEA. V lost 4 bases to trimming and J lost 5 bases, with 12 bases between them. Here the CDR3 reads CSVGSGKDQPQHF. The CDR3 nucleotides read TGCAGCGTTGGGTCAGGTAAAGATCAGCCCCAGCATTTT.

CDR3 sequence reads: CASKAVHRYGYTF. The CDR3 DNA is TGTGCCAGTAAGGCCGTTCACCGCTATGGCTACACCTTC. This chain connects TRBV19 to TRBJ1-2; D call uncertain. Germline values: CDR1 LNHDA, CDR2 SQIVND (reference sequence). Trimming removed 7 bases at V and 4 bases at J, with 13 bases between. The CDR3 covers 13 residues.

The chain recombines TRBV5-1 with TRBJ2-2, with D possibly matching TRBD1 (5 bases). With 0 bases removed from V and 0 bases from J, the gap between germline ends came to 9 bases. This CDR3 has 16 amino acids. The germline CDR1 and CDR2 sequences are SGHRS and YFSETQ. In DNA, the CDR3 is TGCGCCAGCAGCTTGGAGGGGTCAACGAACACCGGGGAGCTGTTTTTT. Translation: CASSLEGSTNTGELFF.

The CDR3 spells CASSLGVQGASGGYTF. CDR3 coding DNA: TGCGCCAGCAGCTTGGGAGTACAGGGGGCGTCGGGTGGCTACACCTTC. V usage is TRBV5-1 and J usage is TRBJ1-2; 9 bases fit TRBD1. Germline CDR1 and CDR2: SGHRS and YFSETQ. The J segment lost 7 bases and the V segment lost 0 bases, leaving 10 bases of the junction unmatched. The CDR3 covers 16 residues.

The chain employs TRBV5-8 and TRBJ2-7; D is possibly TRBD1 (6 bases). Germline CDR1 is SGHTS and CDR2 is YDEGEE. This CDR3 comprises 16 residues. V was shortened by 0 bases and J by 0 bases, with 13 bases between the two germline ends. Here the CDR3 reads CASSLVGGQVSYEQYF. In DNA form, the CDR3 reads TGTGCCAGCAGCTTGGTAGGGGGACAAGTCTCCTACGAGCAGTACTTC.

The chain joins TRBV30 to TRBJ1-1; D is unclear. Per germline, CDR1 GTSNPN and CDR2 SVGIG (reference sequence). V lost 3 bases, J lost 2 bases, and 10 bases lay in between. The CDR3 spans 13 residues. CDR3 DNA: TGTGCCTGGAGATGGCAGAGCAACACTGAAGCTTTCTTT. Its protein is CAWRWQSNTEAFF. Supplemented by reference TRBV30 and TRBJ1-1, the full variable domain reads SQTIHQWPATLVQPVGSPLSLECTVEGTSNPNLYWYRQAAGRGLQLLFYSVGIGQISSEVPQNLSASRPQDRQFILSSKKLLLSDSGFYLCAWRWQSNTEAFFGQGTRLTVV.

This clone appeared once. The CDR3 sequence is CASSFNRYYEQYF. The CDR3 DNA reads as TGTGCCAGCAGCTTCAACAGGTACTACGAGCAGTACTTC. The J gene is TRBJ2-7, the V gene TRBV5-4; D is perhaps TRBD1 (5 bases). Germline V gene lookup returns CDR1 SGHNT and CDR2 YYREEE (reference sequence). V lost 2 bases and J 3 bases, leaving 9 bases between the germline ends. This CDR3 comprises 13 residues.

The CDR3 DNA sequence: TGTGCCAGCAGCTCTCCCCCGACACGTACTGGAAACACCATATATTTT. It is translated as CASSSPPTRTGNTIYF. The V gene is TRBV11-2, the J gene TRBJ1-3; D gene ambiguous. The CDR3 loop spans 16 amino acids. Germline values: CDR1 SGHAT, CDR2 FQNNGV. V gave up 4 bases and J gave up 2 bases, with 15 bases separating them.

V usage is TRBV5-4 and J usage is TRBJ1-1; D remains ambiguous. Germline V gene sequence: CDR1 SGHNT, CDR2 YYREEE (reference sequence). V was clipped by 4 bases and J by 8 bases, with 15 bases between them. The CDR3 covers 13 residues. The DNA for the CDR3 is TGTGCCAGCAGCGCTCTTGGCAGCTCAGAAGCTTTCTTT. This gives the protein CASSALGSSEAFF.

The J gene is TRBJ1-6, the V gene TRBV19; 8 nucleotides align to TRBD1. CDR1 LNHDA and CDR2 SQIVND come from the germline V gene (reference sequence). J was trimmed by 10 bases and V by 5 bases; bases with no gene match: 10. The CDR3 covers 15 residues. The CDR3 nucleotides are TGTGCCAGTAGTTTATCCGGGACAGGCAGGTCACCCCTCCACTTT. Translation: CASSLSGTGRSPLHF.

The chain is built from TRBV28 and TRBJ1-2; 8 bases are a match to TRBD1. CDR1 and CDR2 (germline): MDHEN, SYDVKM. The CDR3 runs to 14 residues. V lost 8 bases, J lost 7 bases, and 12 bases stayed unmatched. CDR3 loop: CASLPTGGIVGYTF. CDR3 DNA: TGTGCCAGCCTTCCCACAGGGGGGATAGTTGGCTACACCTTC.

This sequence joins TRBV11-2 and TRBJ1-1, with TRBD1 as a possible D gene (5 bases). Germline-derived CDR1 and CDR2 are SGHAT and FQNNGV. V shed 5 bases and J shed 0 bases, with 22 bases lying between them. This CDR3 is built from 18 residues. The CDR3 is CASSPVEVGGSLNTEAFF. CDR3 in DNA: TGTGCCAGCAGCCCGGTCGAGGTCGGGGGAAGCCTGAACACTGAAGCTTTCTTT.

The CDR3 DNA sequence: TGTGCCAGCAGTTTGGGGGTTGGCAATCAGCCCCAGCATTTT. It is translated as CASSLGVGNQPQHF. The chain uses TRBV27 and TRBJ1-5, with TRBD1 as a possible D gene (5 bases). The CDR3 sequence is 14 residues long. The V and J ends lost 3 bases and 2 bases respectively, with 8 bases between them. From germline, CDR1 is MNHEY and CDR2 SMNVEV (reference sequence).

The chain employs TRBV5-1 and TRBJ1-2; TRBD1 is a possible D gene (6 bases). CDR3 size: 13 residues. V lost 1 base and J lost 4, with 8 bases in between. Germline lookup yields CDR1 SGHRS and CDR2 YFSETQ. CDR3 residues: CASSLTGTYGYTF. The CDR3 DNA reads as TGCGCCAGCAGCTTGACAGGGACCTATGGCTACACCTTC. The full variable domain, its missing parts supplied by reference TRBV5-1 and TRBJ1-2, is KAGVTQTPRYLIKTRGQQVTLSCSPISGHRSVSWYQQTPGQGLQFLFEYFSETQRNKGNFPGRFSGRQFSNSRSEMNVSTLELGDSALYLCASSLTGTYGYTFGSGTRLTVV.

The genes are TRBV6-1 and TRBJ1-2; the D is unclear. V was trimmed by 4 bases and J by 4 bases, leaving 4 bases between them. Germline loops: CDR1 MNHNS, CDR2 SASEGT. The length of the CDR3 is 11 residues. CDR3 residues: CASSVSYGYTF. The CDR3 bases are TGTGCCAGCAGTGTTAGCTATGGCTACACCTTC.

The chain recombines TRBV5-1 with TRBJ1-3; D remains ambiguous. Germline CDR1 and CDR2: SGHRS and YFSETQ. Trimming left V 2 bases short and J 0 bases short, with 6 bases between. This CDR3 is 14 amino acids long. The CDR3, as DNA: TGCGCCAGCAGCTTCGCGAGCTCTGGAAACACCATATATTTT. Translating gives CASSFASSGNTIYF.

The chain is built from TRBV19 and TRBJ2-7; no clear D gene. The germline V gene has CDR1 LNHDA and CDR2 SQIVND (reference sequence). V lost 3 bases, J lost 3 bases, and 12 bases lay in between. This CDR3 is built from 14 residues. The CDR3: CASSIFGQNYEQYF. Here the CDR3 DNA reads TGTGCCAGTAGTATCTTCGGGCAGAACTACGAGCAGTACTTC.

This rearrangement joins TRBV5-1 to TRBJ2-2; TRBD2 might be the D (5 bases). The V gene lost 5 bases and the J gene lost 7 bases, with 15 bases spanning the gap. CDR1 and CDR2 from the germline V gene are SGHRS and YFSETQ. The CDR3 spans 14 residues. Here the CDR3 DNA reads TGCGCCAGCAGTCCGGACTCGACGGTCGGGGAGCTGTTTTTT. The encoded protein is CASSPDSTVGELFF.

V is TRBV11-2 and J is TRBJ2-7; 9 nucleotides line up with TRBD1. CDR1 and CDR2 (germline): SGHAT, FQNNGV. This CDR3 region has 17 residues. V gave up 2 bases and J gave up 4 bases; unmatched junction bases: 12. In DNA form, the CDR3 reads TGTGCCAGCAGCTTAAGGGGATCCGGGACAGGGAGTTACGAGCAGTACTTC. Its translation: CASSLRGSGTGSYEQYF. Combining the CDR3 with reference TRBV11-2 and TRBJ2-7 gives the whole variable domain EAGVAQSPRYKIIEKRQSVAFWCNPISGHATLYWYQQILGQGPKLLIQFQNNGVVDDSQLPKDRFSAERLKGVDSTLKIQPAKLEDSAVYLCASSLRGSGTGSYEQYFGPGTRLTVT.

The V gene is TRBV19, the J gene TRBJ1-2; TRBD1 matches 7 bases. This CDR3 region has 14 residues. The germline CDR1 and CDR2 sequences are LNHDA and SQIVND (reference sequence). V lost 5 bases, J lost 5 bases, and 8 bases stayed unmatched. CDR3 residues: CASSRDSSLYGYTF. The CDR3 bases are TGTGCCAGTAGTCGGGACAGCTCTCTTTATGGCTACACCTTC.

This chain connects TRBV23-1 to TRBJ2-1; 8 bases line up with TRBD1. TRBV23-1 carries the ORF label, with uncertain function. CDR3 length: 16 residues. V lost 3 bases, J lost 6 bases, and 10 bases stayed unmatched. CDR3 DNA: TGCGCCAGCAGTCACCCCGACAGGGGCGACCCCAATGAGCAGTTCTTC. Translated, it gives CASSHPDRGDPNEQFF.

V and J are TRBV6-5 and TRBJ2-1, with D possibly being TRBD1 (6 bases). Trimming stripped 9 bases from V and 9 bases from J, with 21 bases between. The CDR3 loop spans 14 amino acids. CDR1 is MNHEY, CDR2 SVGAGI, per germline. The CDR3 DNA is TGTGCCAGTAAGGACAGCCCCGTGAGTGTTGAGCAGTTCTTC. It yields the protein CASKDSPVSVEQFF.

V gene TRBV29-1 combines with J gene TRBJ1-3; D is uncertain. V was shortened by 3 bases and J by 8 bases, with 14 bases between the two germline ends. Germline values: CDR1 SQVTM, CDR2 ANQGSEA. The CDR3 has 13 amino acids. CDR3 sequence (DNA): TGCAGCGTTGAGTCGGCAACGGCGGACACCATATATTTT. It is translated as CSVESATADTIYF.

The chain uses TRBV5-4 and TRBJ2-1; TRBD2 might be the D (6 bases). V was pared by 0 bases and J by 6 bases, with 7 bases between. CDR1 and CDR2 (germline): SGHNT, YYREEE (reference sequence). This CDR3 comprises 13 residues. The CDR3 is CASSLGGVNEQFF. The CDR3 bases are TGTGCCAGCAGCTTGGGGGGGGTCAATGAGCAGTTCTTC.

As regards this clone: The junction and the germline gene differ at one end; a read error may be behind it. CDR3: CASREGTGGQGYTF. The CDR3 DNA reads TGTGCCAGCAGGGAAGGCACAGGGGGACAAGGCTACACCTTC. The chain recombines TRBV6-1 with TRBJ1-2; 8 bases line up with TRBD1. CDR1 and CDR2 (germline): MNHNS, SASEGT. The CDR3 totals 14 residues.

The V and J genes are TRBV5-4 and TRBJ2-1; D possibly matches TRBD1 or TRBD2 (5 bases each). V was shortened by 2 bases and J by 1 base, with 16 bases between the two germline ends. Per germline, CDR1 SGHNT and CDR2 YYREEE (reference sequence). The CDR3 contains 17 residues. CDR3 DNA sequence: TGTGCCAGCAGCTTTGGTGGGCCCTGGGGGTCCTACAATGAGCAGTTCTTC. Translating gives CASSFGGPWGSYNEQFF. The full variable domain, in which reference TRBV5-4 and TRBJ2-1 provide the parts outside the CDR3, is ETGVTQSPTHLIKTRGQQVTLRCSSQSGHNTVSWYQQALGQGPQFIFQYYREEENGRGNFPPRFSGLQFPNYSSELNVNALELDDSALYLCASSFGGPWGSYNEQFFGPGTRLTVL.

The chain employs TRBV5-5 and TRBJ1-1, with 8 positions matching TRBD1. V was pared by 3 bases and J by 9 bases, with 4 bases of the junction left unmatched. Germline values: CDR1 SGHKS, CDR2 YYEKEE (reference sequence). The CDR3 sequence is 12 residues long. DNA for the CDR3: TGTGCCAGCAGCTGGGACAGGAACAAAGCTTTCTTT. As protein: CASSWDRNKAFF.

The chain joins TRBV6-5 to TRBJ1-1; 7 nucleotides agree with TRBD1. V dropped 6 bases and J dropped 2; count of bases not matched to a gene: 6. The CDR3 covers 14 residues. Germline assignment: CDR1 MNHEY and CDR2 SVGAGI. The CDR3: CASRAGTANTEAFF. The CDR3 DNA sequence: TGTGCCAGCAGAGCTGGGACAGCCAACACTGAAGCTTTCTTT.